One sample yielded the 2 T cell receptor beta chains listed below, sequenced in a study of cytomegalovirus exposure and HLA in healthy donors. The protocol was immunoSEQ multiplex PCR, while the TCRdb copy is restricted to in-frame clones and leaves out a portion. The sample includes approximately 210,000 clones, around 88% of them seen just once. Sequencing was done on a sample of PBMCs. These receptors all stem from a woman aged 18-29 years in good health and CMV-seronegative.

The V call is TRBV15, the J call TRBJ1-1, with TRBD1 matching 7 bases. This CDR3 region has 15 residues. CDR1 LNHNV and CDR2 YYDKDF come from the germline V gene (reference sequence). V trimming: 1 base; J trimming: 1 base; junction bases outside the gene matches: 3. The CDR3 loop reads CATSRVDRANTEAFF. Written as DNA, the CDR3 is TGTGCCACCAGCAGAGTCGACAGGGCGAACACTGAAGCTTTCTTT.

The chain has TRBV29-1 and TRBJ1-1, with a possible D match to TRBD1 (6 bases). Trimming removed 6 bases at V and 5 bases at J, with 13 bases between. This CDR3 is 12 amino acids long. CDR1 and CDR2 (germline): SQVTM, ANQGSEA. The chain's CDR3 is CSVILTGTEAFF. CDR3 DNA: TGCAGCGTGATTCTGACAGGAACTGAAGCTTTCTTT.